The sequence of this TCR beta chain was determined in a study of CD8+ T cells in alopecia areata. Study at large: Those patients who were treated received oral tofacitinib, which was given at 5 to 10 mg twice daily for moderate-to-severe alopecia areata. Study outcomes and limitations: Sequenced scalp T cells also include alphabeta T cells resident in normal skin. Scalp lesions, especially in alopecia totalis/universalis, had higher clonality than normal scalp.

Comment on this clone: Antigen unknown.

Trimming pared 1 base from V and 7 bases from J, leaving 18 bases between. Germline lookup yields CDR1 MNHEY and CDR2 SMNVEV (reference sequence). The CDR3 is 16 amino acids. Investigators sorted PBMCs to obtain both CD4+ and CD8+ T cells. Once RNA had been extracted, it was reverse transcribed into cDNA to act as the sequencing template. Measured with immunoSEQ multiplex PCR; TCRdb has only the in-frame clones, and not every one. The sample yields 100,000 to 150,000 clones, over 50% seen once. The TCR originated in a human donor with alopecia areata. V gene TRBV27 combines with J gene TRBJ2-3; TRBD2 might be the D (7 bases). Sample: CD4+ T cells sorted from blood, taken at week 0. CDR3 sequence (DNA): TGTGCCAGCAGTTTATGGAGTGAGGGGGGGCTATATACGCAGTATTTT. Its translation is CASSLWSEGGLYTQYF.